The present T cell receptor beta chain was sequenced within a study of graft-versus-host responses after intestinal transplantation (dated by TCRdb to the early 2020s). For context, the study as a whole: The transplants that recipients got were multivisceral, liver-intestinal, or isolated intestinal. Samples from a few later patients were sequenced in-house on an Illumina MiSeq with MiXCR processing rather than by the commercial service. A cohort of roughly 25 intestinal transplant recipients, including one retransplant, was enrolled, and 3 patients lacking pretransplant specimens were excluded. After intestinal transplantation, graft-versus-host and host-versus-graft alloreactive T cell clones were followed in the graft, circulation and bone marrow using bulk TCR-beta CDR3 sequencing. To identify alloreactive clones, pre-transplant mixed lymphocyte reaction products were sequenced and compared with unstimulated pre-transplant donor and recipient T cells. Every recipient was given anti-thymocyte globulin induction, then maintenance tacrolimus and steroids for around three years. Donor T cell macrochimerism was defined as a peak of at least 4% donor T cells among recipient peripheral blood mononuclear cells.

Blood samples were collected up to 4 times in the first month after transplant and then at least monthly when available. As to this clone: The antigen it recognizes is unknown. It has no much larger one-base neighbor in the sample; base qualities were not kept.

What the work shows at the level of the full study, not this receptor alone: GvH clones were found in recipient bone marrow, and some of the GvH clones appeared earlier in ileal mucosa or blood, which is consistent with an intestinal mucosal origin. Early after transplant, declines in HvG clones were associated with peak levels of circulating GvH clones. In the allografts of patients with donor T cell macrochimerism, GvH to HvG T cell clonal ratios were high. Conclusions were limited by the relatively low number and heterogeneity of intestinal transplant patients.

Inclusive of the bounding cysteine and phenylalanine, the CDR3 is 14 residues long. Left in the record is the CDR3 DNA by itself, 42 bases read in frame from the first base. The V end loses 3 bases and the J end loses 0 bases, and a stretch of 9 bases separates them. The CDR1 and CDR2 encoded by the germline V gene are MDHEN and SYDVKM. Library creation used the immunoSEQ multiplex PCR assay. For most patients, high-throughput TCR-beta CDR3 sequencing of genomic DNA was performed by Adaptive Biotechnologies. Per the source publication's procedure: Adaptive's ImmunoSEQ software was the source of the TCR sequencing data for 15 to 20 patients, while three other patients were processed with MiXCR and VDJtools. Because the origin of CDR3 nucleotide sequences shared between donor and recipient could not be assigned, those sequences were removed. Alloreactive clones required at least 2-fold expansion over unstimulated cells and minimum CFSE-low frequency of 0.002% (template counts) or 0.001% (read counts). Clones were considered mappable if detected in sequenced pre-transplant spleen, lymph node, or MLR CFSE-low populations of the donor or recipient. The cumulative frequency of alloreactive clones was calculated as a percentage of all sequences, weighted by copy number. TCRdb took this table from immuneACCESS and kept in-frame rearrangements with V and J called. Such tables lack part of the clones; where checked against another copy, unresolved V genes explain under half of the gap, and the rest is unexplained. The DNA was the basis for D and trimming; V, J and clone size are from that table. A total of 98,000 or so clones appear in this sample, around 86% of them only once. Roughly 1.4% of the sample is in the top ten clones.

The sample was PBMCs, taken 255 days after intestinal transplant. The TCR comes from a human patient who received an intestinal transplant, so some T cells may come from the graft donor. This sequence uses TRBV28 and TRBJ2-7, and the D gene may be TRBD1, 6 bases matching. The bases are TGTGCCAGCAGTTTGCAGGGGTCCTCCTACGAGCAGTACTTC. This is translated as CASSLQGSSYEQYF.